This entry describes one TCR beta chain. Its antigen is as yet unknown. Trimming cost V 4 bases and J 3 bases, with 18 bases left between them. Per the germline V gene, CDR1 is MGHDK and CDR2 is SYGVNS. The CDR3 covers 16 residues. Terminally differentiated effector memory CD45RA+ cells were left out of the naive CD8 fraction, which was CD45RO-negative and positively selected for CCR7. These data belong to a study of shared clonotypes between healthy human individuals. Study information: The people who gave samples were two women and a few men aged 18 to 49. Study-level findings and limits: Represented diversity (both genetic and exposure-history) was limited by the small number of donors.

Some clones are missing from TCRdb's copy, which holds only in-frame ones; the method was immunoSEQ multiplex PCR. This sample has 500,000 to 700,000 clones, with 85% to 95% found just once. The rearrangement links TRBV25-1 to TRBJ1-2, with D tentatively TRBD1 (6 bases). The sequence derives from a woman aged 30 to 39 in good health. The sequencing input was naive CD8+ T cells sorted from blood. DNA for the CDR3: TGTGCCAGCAGTGGTCCCTCAGGGGCTCGGGACTATGGCTACACCTTC. Protein sequence: CASSGPSGARDYGYTF.